The 21 T cell receptor beta chains given below trace back to one sample, sequenced in a study of T cells in tumors after PD-1 blockade. Profiled with immunoSEQ multiplex PCR; TCRdb holds only in-frame clones, not every one. The sample includes about 47,000 clones, approximately 79% of them seen just once. This material consisted of PBMCs, taken before anti-PD-1 therapy. The source of these receptors is a human donor with advanced basal cell or squamous cell carcinoma (not recorded which).

The rearrangement links TRBV13 to TRBJ1-2; D might be TRBD1 (5 bases). Germline V CDR1 and CDR2: PRHDT, FYEKMQ (reference sequence). The CDR3 runs to 12 residues. Trimming took off 3 bases at V and 6 bases at J, with 8 bases between the two ends. CDR3 coding DNA: TGTGCCAGCAGCTTGGGACCCAATGGCTACACCTTC. This encodes CASSLGPNGYTF.

The V and J genes are TRBV6-6 and TRBJ1-2, with D possibly TRBD1 on 5 matching bases. Trimming cost V 4 bases and J 8 bases, with 17 bases left between them. CDR1 and CDR2 from the germline V gene are MNHNY and SVGAGI (reference sequence). This CDR3 comprises 14 residues. The DNA for the CDR3 is TGTGCCAGCAGTTCTCGGGGGGGGGAGGGAGGCTACACCTTC. It yields the protein CASSSRGGEGGYTF.

This clone has just a few counts. The CDR3 is CASSAAGGPYEQYF. CDR3 in DNA: TGTGCCAGCAGCGCAGCGGGAGGGCCCTACGAGCAGTACTTC. This chain uses TRBV7-8 with TRBJ2-7, with 10 bases that match TRBD2. The CDR3 is 14 amino acids. V dropped 5 bases and J dropped 2; count of bases not matched to a gene: 3. The germline gives CDR1 SGHVS, CDR2 FQNEAQ.

The chain joins TRBV15 to TRBJ1-5; D gene unclear. The CDR3 is made up of 15 amino acids. From germline, CDR1 is LNHNV and CDR2 YYDKDF (reference sequence). Trimming stripped 0 bases from V and 6 bases from J, with 12 bases between. CDR3 DNA sequence: TGTGCCACCAGCAGAGAAGCCTTAAACGGTCAGCCCCAGCATTTT. It yields the protein CATSREALNGQPQHF.

The genes are TRBV19 and TRBJ1-2; D remains unclear. V gave up 5 bases and J gave up 4 bases, with 23 bases separating them. The germline CDR1 and CDR2 sequences are LNHDA and SQIVND (reference sequence). The CDR3 extends over 17 amino acids. The CDR3 DNA is TGTGCCAGTAGTCCAATCCTGAGACTCGGTGGTGGCTATGGCTACACCTTC. It yields the protein CASSPILRLGGGYGYTF. Together with reference TRBV19 and TRBJ1-2, the CDR3 gives the full variable domain: DGGITQSPKYLFRKEGQNVTLSCEQNLNHDAMYWYRQDPGQGLRLIYYSQIVNDFQKGDIAEGYSVSREKKESFPLTVTSAQKNPTAFYLCASSPILRLGGGYGYTFGSGTRLTVV.

This chain joins TRBV11-3 and TRBJ2-2; 11 bases map to TRBD2. This CDR3 comprises 16 residues. With 5 bases clipped from V and 6 bases from J, the junction kept 8 bases outside the gene matches. Looked up from germline, CDR1 is SGHNT and CDR2 is YENEEA. As DNA, the CDR3 is TGTGCCAGCAGCCGCTCTAGCGGGAGGTCCCCCGGGGAGCTGTTTTTT. It is translated as CASSRSSGRSPGELFF.

The chain recombines TRBV5-8 with TRBJ1-1, with D unresolved. Trimming pared 1 base from V and 1 base from J, leaving 5 bases between. The CDR3 contains 13 residues. The V gene's germline CDR1 is SGHTS and CDR2 YDEGEE. The CDR3 DNA sequence: TGTGCCAGCAGCTTGCTAGGGAACACTGAAGCTTTCTTT. Amino acid sequence: CASSLLGNTEAFF. Full variable domain (rest looked up from reference TRBV5-8 and TRBJ1-1): EAGVTQSPTHLIKTRGQQATLRCSPISGHTSVYWYQQALGLGLQFLLWYDEGEERNRGNFPPRFSGRQFPNYSSELNVNALELEDSALYLCASSLLGNTEAFFGQGTRLTVV.

V and J are TRBV6-6 and TRBJ1-4; 8 bases are a match to TRBD1. The CDR3 covers 16 residues. With 8 bases clipped from V and 5 bases from J, the junction kept 13 bases outside the gene matches. Germline V lookup: CDR1 MNHNY, CDR2 SVGAGI (reference sequence). CDR3 loop: CASRHPDRGENEKLFF. The DNA of the CDR3 is TGTGCCAGCCGCCATCCAGACAGGGGCGAAAATGAAAAACTGTTTTTT.

The rearrangement links TRBV4-1 to TRBJ1-3; D gene ambiguous. Germline V CDR1 and CDR2: MGHRA, YSYEKL. The CDR3 spans 17 residues. The V end was cut by 0 bases, the J end by 4 bases, with 16 bases between. The CDR3 DNA is TGCGCCAGCAGCCAAGAGGCGGCAGTCCTCTTCGGAAACACCATATATTTT. Its protein product is CASSQEAAVLFGNTIYF.

This chain uses TRBV6-5 with TRBJ1-2, with D hard to call. There are 11 residues in the CDR3. Trimming stripped 5 bases from V and 8 bases from J, with 9 bases between. The germline V gene encodes CDR1 MNHEY and CDR2 SVGAGI. The CDR3 protein is CASSTGRGYTF. DNA for the CDR3: TGTGCCAGCAGTACGGGGAGAGGCTACACCTTC.

This clone was seen a single time. The rearrangement links TRBV5-6 to TRBJ2-1, with TRBD1 identical over 8 bases. Germline V lookup: CDR1 SGHDT, CDR2 YYEEEE. CDR3 length: 15 residues. The trim removed 2 bases at V and 7 bases at J, leaving 8 bases unmatched. CDR3 residues: CASSLPGQAFNEQFF. The CDR3 bases are TGTGCCAGCAGCTTACCGGGACAGGCATTTAATGAGCAGTTCTTC.

This clone is large. This chain uses TRBV2 with TRBJ2-1; TRBD1 matches 9 bases. Germline loops: CDR1 SNHLY, CDR2 FYNNEI. V trimming: 4 bases; J trimming: 1 base; junction bases outside the gene matches: 11. This CDR3 spans 18 amino acids. The CDR3 DNA is TGTGCCAGCAGTGCAACTATCACACAGGGGGCATCCTACAATGAGCAGTTCTTC. Its translation: CASSATITQGASYNEQFF.

The chain carries TRBV7-8 and TRBJ2-5, with D maybe TRBD2 (6 bases). Between the trimmed V and J ends, which lost 8 bases and 4 bases, there was a span of 20 bases. There are 15 residues in the CDR3. From germline, CDR1 is SGHVS and CDR2 FQNEAQ. The CDR3 is CASRGARHSLETQYF. CDR3 coding DNA: TGTGCCAGCCGCGGGGCCAGACACTCTTTAGAGACCCAGTACTTC.

The J gene is TRBJ2-5, the V gene TRBV2, with D perhaps matching TRBD2 (6 bases). The CDR3 loop spans 14 amino acids. V lost 5 bases, J lost 5 bases, and 15 bases lay in between. Per the germline V gene, CDR1 is SNHLY and CDR2 is FYNNEI. CDR3 sequence reads: CASSPPGLGETQYF. The CDR3 DNA is TGTGCCAGCAGTCCGCCGGGACTCGGGGAGACCCAGTACTTC.

V gene TRBV5-1 combines with J gene TRBJ2-1; 7 bases agree with TRBD2. V lost 4 bases, J lost 9 bases, and 10 bases stayed unmatched. From germline, CDR1 is SGHRS and CDR2 YFSETQ. The CDR3 runs 14 residues. In nucleotides, the CDR3 is TGCGCCAGCAGCCCGTTACAGCGGGATGGTGAGCAGTTCTTC. As protein: CASSPLQRDGEQFF.

This clone was counted between two and nine times. The chain couples TRBV2 to TRBJ1-1; the D is unclear. The CDR3 runs to 14 residues. CDR1 is SNHLY and CDR2 is FYNNEI in the germline V gene. Trimming left V 3 bases short and J 1 base short, with 9 bases between. DNA for the CDR3: TGTGCCAGCAGTGATCCAGGAGCGAACACTGAAGCTTTCTTT. Its protein is CASSDPGANTEAFF. Full variable domain (missing parts from reference TRBV2 and TRBJ1-1): EPEVTQTPSHQVTQMGQEVILRCVPISNHLYFYWYRQILGQKVEFLVSFYNNEISEKSEIFDDQFSVERPDGSNFTLKIRSTKLEDSAMYFCASSDPGANTEAFFGQGTRLTVV.

The rearrangement joins TRBV28 to TRBJ2-7; D is unresolved. The V gene lost 5 bases and the J gene lost 3 bases, with 8 bases spanning the gap. CDR3 length: 12 residues. Looked up from germline, CDR1 is MDHEN and CDR2 is SYDVKM. The CDR3 region is CASSQDLYEQYF. DNA of the CDR3: TGTGCCAGCAGTCAAGATCTCTACGAGCAGTACTTC.

This rearrangement joins TRBV15 to TRBJ2-1; TRBD2 matches 10 bases. Trimming cost V 0 bases and J 8 bases; bases outside gene matches: 13. This CDR3 has 18 amino acids. Germline V gene lookup returns CDR1 LNHNV and CDR2 YYDKDF (reference sequence). The CDR3 loop is CATSRDLLSSGSRYEQFF. The CDR3 DNA follows: TGTGCCACCAGCAGAGACCTACTATCTAGCGGGAGTAGGTATGAGCAGTTCTTC.

This chain connects TRBV19 to TRBJ1-2; D perhaps matches TRBD1 (5 bases). The germline CDR1 and CDR2 sequences are LNHDA and SQIVND (reference sequence). The germline V and J ends were trimmed by 4 bases and 4 bases, with 19 bases remaining between them. The CDR3 sequence is 16 residues long. CDR3 amino acids: CASSTHTGTGPYGYTF. The CDR3 DNA sequence: TGTGCCAGTAGTACCCACACCGGGACTGGCCCCTATGGCTACACCTTC.

The sample holds one count of this clone. This sequence joins TRBV6-2 or TRBV6-3 and TRBJ1-5, with D unresolved. The length of the CDR3 is 12 residues. Germline CDR1 reads MNHEY; CDR2 reads SVGEGT. Trimming took 3 bases from V and 2 from J, leaving 2 bases between them. CDR3 DNA sequence: TGTGCCAGCAGTTATCGCAATCAGCCCCAGCATTTT. This sequence encodes CASSYRNQPQHF.

V is TRBV5-1 and J is TRBJ2-6; D uncertain. Germline V lookup: CDR1 SGHRS, CDR2 YFSETQ. V lost 0 bases and J lost 1, with 8 bases in between. The CDR3 is 16 residues long. Written as DNA, the CDR3 is TGCGCCAGCAGCTTGGGACACCTGTCTGGGGCCAACGTCCTGACTTTC. Amino acid sequence: CASSLGHLSGANVLTF.